This TCR beta chain came from a study of beta chain features in type 1 diabetes. Study summary: Patients shared similar age, gender and cell yields with healthy donors.

As regards this clone: Its antigen is not known.

As every portion of the isolated RNA was reverse transcribed, the sequencing read expressed TCRB transcripts. The repertoire was sequenced with immunoSEQ multiplex PCR; TCRdb's copy has only in-frame clones and lacks some. The top ten clones hold about 0.02% of a sample with about 740,000 clones, over 10% of them seen once. Notes on the study in general: Cells that show high TCR expression could be over-represented by cDNA sequencing. When Type 1 diabetes patients were examined, their TCRB CDR3s proved moderately but significantly shorter in all four CD4+ subsets. In comparison with healthy donors, patients had naive, central memory and Treg TCRB repertoires that appeared more similar.

The germline V gene has CDR1 SQVTM and CDR2 ANQGSEA. CDR3 length: 12 amino acids. V lost 7 bases to trimming and J lost 7 bases, with 16 bases between them. V is TRBV29-1 and J is TRBJ1-1, with D possibly being TRBD1 (6 bases). The material sequenced was naive CD4+ T cells from blood. This clonotype was obtained from a man aged 18 to 29 with type 1 diabetes. This CDR3 is CSARTENFEAFF. The CDR3 nucleotides are TGCAGCGCCAGGACAGAAAATTTTGAAGCTTTCTTT. The full variable domain, completed using reference TRBV29-1 and TRBJ1-1, is SAVISQKPSRDICQRGTSLTIQCQVDSQVTMMFWYRQQPGQSLTLIATANQGSEATYESGFVIDKFPISRPNLTFSTLTVSNMSPEDSSIYLCSARTENFEAFFGQGTRLTVV.